A single sample gave rise to the 23 T cell receptor beta chains below, sequenced in a study of T-cell memory formation after mild COVID-19. TCRdb re-analysed the 5' RACE reads in MiXCR, keeping a single row per CDR3 protein. This sample carries a few hundred thousand distinct CDR3 sequences, roughly 15% of them seen once, and the ten largest clones take roughly 21%. Sequencing was carried out using PBMCs or a T cell subset sorted from them (not recorded which). These receptors were taken from a man aged 18 to 30 who had mild COVID-19 (a few samples of this study predate the infection). Cell type and time point are not known.

This clonotype appeared a few times. The chain recombines TRBV5-1 with TRBJ2-5, with D perhaps being TRBD1 or TRBD2 (5 bases each). The germline V gene has CDR1 SGHRS and CDR2 YFSETQ. The ends were cut back, 6 bases at V and 0 bases at J, with 15 bases in the middle. The CDR3 consists of 15 residues. CDR3 DNA: TGCGCCAGCACCCCGGGACGGCAGTACCAAGAGACCCAGTACTTC. It is translated as CASTPGRQYQETQYF.

The genes are TRBV12-3 or TRBV12-4 and TRBJ2-7; the D gene is possibly TRBD2 (6 bases). Deletions cut 9 bases from V and 3 bases from J, with 15 bases between. The CDR3 length is 13 residues. DNA for the CDR3: TGTGCCAGTACCGGACCGGGAGACTACGAGCAGTACTTC. Amino acids: CASTGPGDYEQYF.

This sequence joins TRBV19 and TRBJ2-7, with 7 nucleotides matching TRBD2. Germline V gene data show CDR1 as LNHDA and CDR2 as SQIVND (reference sequence). The CDR3 is 14 residues long. Unmatched junction bases numbered 3, after V lost 2 bases and J lost 2 bases. Written as DNA, the CDR3 is TGTGCCAGTAGTATATCGGGGGGACCCTACGAGCAGTACTTC. Its translation is CASSISGGPYEQYF.

This clonotype has more than one count but fewer than ten. This chain joins TRBV25-1 and TRBJ1-3; D gene unclear. Trimming took 0 bases from V and 0 from J, leaving 12 bases between them. Germline V CDR1 and CDR2: MGHDK, SYGVNS. The CDR3 loop spans 17 amino acids. CDR3 coding DNA: TGTGCCAGCAGTGAATATAGGTTCGGCCTCTCTGGAAACACCATATATTTT. Protein: CASSEYRFGLSGNTIYF.

This clonotype was detected only a few times. The chain uses TRBV15 and TRBJ1-4; D unclear. Trimming removed 1 base at V and 5 bases at J, with 11 bases between. CDR3 size: 15 residues. Germline CDR1 and CDR2: LNHNV and YYDKDF (reference sequence). DNA for the CDR3: TGTGCCACCAGCAGAGGTGGACGGATGAATGAAAAACTGTTTTTT. It is translated as CATSRGGRMNEKLFF.

This clonotype was counted between two and nine times. The V and J genes are TRBV7-2 and TRBJ2-5; tentatively, D is TRBD1 (5 bases). From germline, CDR1 is SGHTA and CDR2 FQGNSA. With 5 bases removed from V and 5 bases from J, the gap between germline ends came to 18 bases. The CDR3 runs 15 residues. CDR3 protein: CASSPRQGVVETQYF. In DNA, the CDR3 is TGTGCCAGCAGCCCACGCCAGGGCGTCGTGGAGACCCAGTACTTC.

The chain links TRBV7-6 to TRBJ2-7; a weak D match, TRBD2 (5 bases). This CDR3 spans 14 amino acids. V was clipped by 3 bases and J by 7 bases, with 16 bases between them. The germline V gene has CDR1 SGHVS and CDR2 FNYEAQ. This CDR3 reads CASSLLTGGGEQYF. As DNA, the CDR3 is TGTGCCAGCAGCTTGCTTACGGGCGGCGGGGAGCAGTACTTC.

The CDR3 sequence: CASSQAITSGGVYEQYF. CDR3 coding DNA: TGCGCCAGCAGCCAAGCTATCACTAGCGGGGGAGTCTACGAGCAGTACTTC. The chain combines TRBV4-3 with TRBJ2-7; 11 positions agree with TRBD2. Trimming removed 1 base from V and 3 bases from J; junction bases left unmatched: 8. Germline CDR1 reads LGHNA; CDR2 reads YSLEER. The CDR3 has 17 amino acids.

The chain joins TRBV6-1 to TRBJ2-6, with 8 bases identical to TRBD1. V lost 4 bases, J lost 3 bases, and 5 bases stayed unmatched. The CDR3 has 16 amino acids. In germline, CDR1 is MNHNS, CDR2 SASEGT. CDR3 protein: CASSALRGLGANVLTF. The CDR3 nucleotides read TGTGCCAGCAGTGCCCTCAGGGGGCTTGGGGCCAACGTCCTGACTTTC.

This chain joins TRBV4-1 and TRBJ2-5, with 8 bases lining up with TRBD2. Germline V CDR1 and CDR2: MGHRA, YSYEKL. Trimming removed 1 base from V and 4 bases from J; junction bases left unmatched: 11. The CDR3 is 17 amino acids. The CDR3 nucleotides are TGCGCCAGCAGCCAAGGGGGAACGGGGGGGCCAGGAGAGACCCAGTACTTC. Protein: CASSQGGTGGPGETQYF.

This clonotype was seen repeatedly, ten times or more. The chain uses TRBV6-2 or TRBV6-3 and TRBJ2-7, with TRBD1 matching over 7 bases. Germline lookup yields CDR1 MNHEY and CDR2 SVGEGT. Unmatched junction bases numbered 10, after V lost 5 bases and J lost 3 bases. CDR3 length: 15 residues. CDR3 loop: CASSPALDRLYEQYV. DNA of the CDR3: TGTGCCAGCAGTCCAGCCTTGGACAGGCTCTACGAGCAGTACGTC.

The chain is built from TRBV12-3 or TRBV12-4 and TRBJ1-1; the D is unclear. Trimming stripped 5 bases from V and 1 base from J, with 14 bases between. This CDR3 contains 15 residues. The CDR3 protein is CASSAQPGPNTEAFF. In DNA form, the CDR3 reads TGTGCCAGCAGTGCACAACCTGGGCCGAACACTGAAGCTTTCTTT.

The chain joins TRBV20-1 to TRBJ1-4; possibly TRBD1 for D (6 bases). This CDR3 comprises 12 residues. Germline values: CDR1 DFQATT, CDR2 SNEGSKA (reference sequence). CDR3 DNA sequence: TGCGGGACACCTTGGGGTAATGAAAAACTGTTTTTT. It is translated as CGTPWGNEKLFF.

The chain joins TRBV10-2 to TRBJ2-5; D might be TRBD1 (6 bases). Germline V lookup: CDR1 WSHSY, CDR2 SAAADI. The CDR3 is 13 residues long. Trimming left V 4 bases short and J 6 bases short, with 12 bases between. Written as DNA, the CDR3 is TGCGCCAGCAGTGCCGCTTGGGGGCAGACCCAGTACTTC. Its translation: CASSAAWGQTQYF.

Only one count was recorded for this clonotype. The chain couples TRBV12-3 or TRBV12-4 to TRBJ1-4, with 10 bases aligning to TRBD1. The CDR3 is 14 amino acids. Trimming took 6 bases from V and 8 from J; bases not matched to a gene: 6. CDR3 protein: CASRWTGGGEKLFF. For the CDR3, the DNA is TGTGCCAGCAGATGGACAGGGGGAGGAGAAAAACTGTTTTTT.

Here the CDR3 reads CASSSLRALGETQYF. The CDR3 coding sequence is TGTGCCAGCAGCTCCCTCCGGGCCTTGGGGGAGACCCAGTACTTC. V usage is TRBV5-5 and J usage is TRBJ2-5, with unresolved D. CDR3 length: 15 residues. The germline V gene has CDR1 SGHKS and CDR2 YYEKEE (reference sequence). V gave up 3 bases and J gave up 5 bases, with 17 bases separating them.

The chain links TRBV5-6 to TRBJ1-1, with 7 nucleotides matching TRBD1. CDR3 length equals 16 residues. V lost 4 bases and J lost 3; bases outside the gene matches: 12. Germline V gives CDR1 SGHDT, CDR2 YYEEEE. Here the CDR3 reads CASSTTGYGKYTEAFF. In DNA form, the CDR3 reads TGTGCCAGCAGCACGACAGGGTACGGAAAGTACACTGAAGCTTTCTTT. The variable domain in full, completed from reference TRBV5-6 and TRBJ1-1, reads DAGVTQSPTHLIKTRGQQVTLRCSPKSGHDTVSWYQQALGQGPQFIFQYYEEEERQRGNFPDRFSGHQFPNYSSELNVNALLLGDSALYLCASSTTGYGKYTEAFFGQGTRLTVV.

V usage is TRBV25-1 and J usage is TRBJ2-3; D gene ambiguous. The CDR3 sequence is 14 residues long. Germline V gene lookup returns CDR1 MGHDK and CDR2 SYGVNS. V gave up 2 bases and J gave up 4 bases, with 10 bases separating them. This CDR3 is CASSEEDEADTQYF. The CDR3 DNA reads TGTGCCAGCAGTGAAGAGGACGAGGCAGATACGCAGTATTTT.

This chain joins TRBV18 and TRBJ2-5, with a tentative D call TRBD2 (7 bases). Germline assignment: CDR1 KGHSH and CDR2 LQKENI. This CDR3 is built from 13 residues. V was clipped by 6 bases and J by 4 bases, with 12 bases between them. The CDR3 protein is CASSFGGPETQYF. The CDR3 DNA is TGTGCCAGCTCGTTCGGGGGGCCAGAGACCCAGTACTTC.

The chain carries TRBV18 and TRBJ1-6; D is undetermined. This CDR3 has 12 residues. Germline-derived CDR1 and CDR2 are KGHSH and LQKENI. With 2 bases removed from V and 11 bases from J, the gap between germline ends came to 7 bases. The chain's CDR3 is CASSPGDPPLHF. The CDR3 nucleotides read TGTGCCAGCTCACCAGGGGATCCACCCCTCCACTTT.

This chain connects TRBV6-6 to TRBJ2-7, with D perhaps assigned TRBD1 or TRBD2 (6 bases each). Trimming stripped 5 bases from V and 3 bases from J, with 14 bases between. Per the germline V gene, CDR1 is MNHNY and CDR2 is SVGAGI (reference sequence). The length of the CDR3 is 14 residues. DNA for the CDR3: TGTGCCAGCAGTCCCGCCGGGGGACACTACGAGCAGTACTTC. Translated, it gives CASSPAGGHYEQYF.

This clonotype was counted a few times. This chain uses TRBV2 with TRBJ2-5; perhaps D is TRBD1 or TRBD2 (5 bases each). Germline V lookup: CDR1 SNHLY, CDR2 FYNNEI. This CDR3 has 16 amino acids. V was pared by 4 bases and J by 5 bases, with 20 bases between. Here the CDR3 reads CASSVNPGTDGETQYF. The CDR3 nucleotides are TGTGCCAGCAGTGTCAACCCCGGGACGGACGGTGAGACCCAGTACTTC.

The V and J genes are TRBV24-1 and TRBJ1-2, with D maybe TRBD1 (6 bases). This CDR3 spans 9 amino acids. Trimming removed 10 bases at V and 7 bases at J, with 6 bases between. Per germline, CDR1 KGHDR and CDR2 SFDVKD. CDR3 in DNA: TGTGCCACAGGGGGTGGCTACACCTTC. Translating it yields CATGGGYTF.